This T cell receptor (beta chain) was captured in a study of monozygotic twins with inflammatory bowel disease. Whole-study findings and limits: Among T cells, the various subtypes were not distinguishable.

On this clonotype: Its antigen is not identified.

This CDR3 region has 15 residues. CDR1 is MNHEY and CDR2 is SVGAGI in the germline V gene. Total RNA input per TCR library was 3,500 to 4,500 ng. Each UMI, carrying a 6-nucleotide sample barcode, came from template switching. Reanalyzing the 5' RACE reads, TCRdb keeps one entry per CDR3 protein, without DNA. The data show 310,000 or so distinct CDR3 sequences, and the top ten clones hold approximately 2%. The chain uses TRBV6-5 and TRBJ1-2; TCRdb returns TRBD1, unconfirmable since there is no DNA. Sequenced sample: blood. The clonotype was recovered from a human donor with ulcerative colitis or Crohn's disease, or a healthy co-twin of an affected twin (not recorded which). The CDR3 here is CASSFSSRGQNGYTF.